The source of this T cell receptor beta chain is a study of control samples from healthy donors and cancer patients. The CDR3 is 17 amino acids. In germline, CDR1 is LGHNA, CDR2 YSLEER. V lost 0 bases to trimming and J lost 9 bases; unmatched junction nucleotides: 10. Repertoires were generated with immunoSEQ multiplex PCR, while TCRdb's copy carries only in-frame clones and drops some. The table shows around 150,000 clones, with approximately 94% occurring only once. The origin of this receptor is a woman in her 40s in good health. The sequencing sample was made of blood. The chain joins TRBV4-3 to TRBJ1-6; TRBD1 agrees at 8 bases. CDR3 in DNA: TGCGCCAGCAGCCAAGATTATCGGCAGGGGGCCGGTTCACCCCTCCACTTT. Translation: CASSQDYRQGAGSPLHF.